The 22 T cell receptor beta chains below all came from one sample that was sequenced in a study of blood T cell repertoires in COVID-19. Measured with immunoSEQ multiplex PCR; TCRdb has only the in-frame clones, and not every one. The table has some 110,000 clones, approximately 81% seen once. The sequenced sample consisted of peripheral blood. The receptor set was obtained from a man at least 80 years old with COVID-19, enrolled during active disease.

The V call is TRBV7-9, the J call TRBJ1-2; possible D gene TRBD1, 5 bases. The germline V and J ends were trimmed by 4 bases and 6 bases, with 9 bases remaining between them. Germline V CDR1 and CDR2: SEHNR, FQNEAQ (reference sequence). The CDR3 has 12 residues. CDR3 bases: TGTGCCAGCAGCTGGGGGGAGGATGGCTACACCTTC. Protein sequence: CASSWGEDGYTF.

The chain combines TRBV6-1 with TRBJ1-1; no reliable D call. This CDR3 has 14 amino acids. Deletions cut 3 bases from V and 4 bases from J, with 12 bases between. Germline lookup yields CDR1 MNHNS and CDR2 SASEGT. CDR3 in DNA: TGTGCCAGCAGTGAGTACCCGGTTGGCACTGAAGCTTTCTTT. It translates to CASSEYPVGTEAFF.

This clone turned up a few times. CDR3 in DNA: TGTGCCAGCAGCTTAGCACTCGGGCTAGCGGGAGTCTACAATGAGCAGTTCTTC. Translation gives CASSLALGLAGVYNEQFF. The chain uses TRBV7-9 and TRBJ2-1, with 10 bases aligning to TRBD2. The J segment lost 3 bases and the V segment lost 0 bases, leaving 8 bases of the junction unmatched. Germline loops: CDR1 SEHNR, CDR2 FQNEAQ (reference sequence). This CDR3 is built from 18 residues.

This chain connects TRBV28 to TRBJ1-6; no clear D gene. CDR3 length: 12 residues. The ends were cut back, 5 bases at V and 11 bases at J, with 10 bases in the middle. Germline values: CDR1 MDHEN, CDR2 SYDVKM. The CDR3 region is CASSPAAAPLHF. As DNA, the CDR3 is TGTGCCAGCAGTCCCGCGGCTGCACCCCTCCACTTT.

The chain employs TRBV11-2 and TRBJ2-5; D perhaps matches TRBD2 (5 bases). V lost 7 bases and J 5 bases, leaving 14 bases between the germline ends. From germline, CDR1 is SGHAT and CDR2 FQNNGV. The CDR3 spans 13 residues. This CDR3 reads CASNRPGGETQYF. CDR3 sequence (DNA): TGTGCCAGCAACCGTCCGGGCGGGGAGACCCAGTACTTC.

This clone occurred once. V and J are TRBV2 and TRBJ1-5; D gene uncertain. The CDR3 spans 15 residues. V lost 3 bases and J 7 bases, leaving 16 bases between the germline ends. The germline V gene encodes CDR1 SNHLY and CDR2 FYNNEI. In nucleotides, the CDR3 is TGTGCCAGCAGTGAGGCTCCCAGCCCCAGGCAGCCCCAGCATTTT. It is translated as CASSEAPSPRQPQHF.

This chain connects TRBV15 to TRBJ1-2, with D maybe TRBD1 (5 bases). Looked up from germline, CDR1 is LNHNV and CDR2 is YYDKDF (reference sequence). The CDR3 is 16 amino acids. V gave up 0 bases and J gave up 4 bases, with 15 bases separating them. CDR3 loop: CATSRDGTWSGYGYTF. DNA for the CDR3: TGTGCCACCAGCAGAGATGGGACTTGGAGTGGCTATGGCTACACCTTC.

The chain joins TRBV7-9 to TRBJ2-3; D may be TRBD2 (6 bases). Germline CDR1 SEHNR, CDR2 FQNEAQ (reference sequence). Trimming shortened V by 1 base and J by 0 bases, and 11 bases separated the two germline ends. This CDR3 has 16 amino acids. CDR3 bases: TGTGCCAGCAGCTTAGGTAGCGGAGGGAGCACAGATACGCAGTATTTT. Its protein product is CASSLGSGGSTDTQYF.

This chain connects TRBV7-2 to TRBJ2-5; 8 nucleotides agree with TRBD2. The CDR3 is made up of 15 amino acids. The trim removed 3 bases at V and 5 bases at J, leaving 8 bases unmatched. CDR1 is SGHTA, CDR2 FQGNSA, per germline. The CDR3 coding sequence is TGTGCCAGCAGCTTCTTAGCGGGGAGCGGTGAGACCCAGTACTTC. This codes for CASSFLAGSGETQYF.

The chain recombines TRBV7-9 with TRBJ1-2; 11 bases line up with TRBD1. This CDR3 contains 16 residues. The junction had 5 bases not matched to a gene; V was cut back by 3 bases and J by 2 bases. The germline V gene has CDR1 SEHNR and CDR2 FQNEAQ (reference sequence). The CDR3 bases are TGTGCCAGCAGCTTCCGCCGGGACAGGGGGAACTATGGCTACACCTTC. Translating gives CASSFRRDRGNYGYTF.

This chain connects TRBV11-2 to TRBJ1-6; 7 nucleotides match TRBD1. Germline-derived CDR1 and CDR2 are SGHAT and FQNNGV. The CDR3 sequence is 14 residues long. V gave up 5 bases and J gave up 6 bases; unmatched junction bases: 4. CDR3 sequence: CASSQDRSNSPLHF. The CDR3 DNA follows: TGTGCCAGCAGCCAGGACAGGTCTAATTCACCCCTCCACTTT.

The V call is TRBV30, the J call TRBJ2-2, with D maybe TRBD2 (6 bases). Trimming shortened V by 0 bases and J by 3 bases, and 11 bases separated the two germline ends. Germline V gives CDR1 GTSNPN, CDR2 SVGIG (reference sequence). The CDR3 has 15 amino acids. DNA for the CDR3: TGTGCCTGGAGTGTCGGGACTCTATACACCGGGGAGCTGTTTTTT. Translating it yields CAWSVGTLYTGELFF.

V usage is TRBV5-4 and J usage is TRBJ2-7; TRBD1 matches 9 bases. The CDR3 length is 13 residues. The trim removed 4 bases at V and 3 bases at J, leaving 2 bases unmatched. Germline V gives CDR1 SGHNT, CDR2 YYREEE (reference sequence). In nucleotides, the CDR3 is TGTGCCAGCAGCCGACAGGGGGTCTACGAGCAGTACTTC. It translates to CASSRQGVYEQYF.

This chain links TRBV7-9 with TRBJ2-3; D may be TRBD2 (6 bases). Trimming pared 7 bases from V and 4 bases from J, leaving 9 bases between. Germline V gene data show CDR1 as SEHNR and CDR2 as FQNEAQ (reference sequence). There are 12 residues in the CDR3. The CDR3 DNA follows: TGTGCCAGCACCTCTAGCGCAGATACGCAGTATTTT. Its translation is CASTSSADTQYF.

V and J are TRBV4-3 and TRBJ2-1, with D unresolved. Between the trimmed V and J ends, which lost 3 bases and 0 bases, there was a span of 12 bases. The CDR3 length is 16 residues. From germline, CDR1 is LGHNA and CDR2 YSLEER. DNA for the CDR3: TGCGCCAGCAGCCATGATGACTCCAGCTCCTACAATGAGCAGTTCTTC. Residues: CASSHDDSSSYNEQFF.

The chain employs TRBV7-2 and TRBJ1-4; tentative D call: TRBD1 (6 bases). The CDR3 spans 17 residues. Germline values: CDR1 SGHTA, CDR2 FQGNSA. V lost 1 base to trimming and J lost 2 bases, with 14 bases between them. CDR3 sequence reads: CASSLELQGFTNEKLFF. The CDR3 nucleotides are TGTGCCAGCAGCTTAGAACTACAGGGATTCACTAATGAAAAACTGTTTTTT.

The chain links TRBV7-2 to TRBJ2-7; TRBD2 aligns across 8 bases. CDR3 size: 15 residues. Per the germline V gene, CDR1 is SGHTA and CDR2 is FQGNSA. The ends lost 4 bases at V and 0 bases at J; junction bases unmatched: 5. The CDR3 DNA reads TGTGCCAGCAGCTCCGCGGGGGGTCCCTCCTACGAGCAGTACTTC. Its protein product is CASSSAGGPSYEQYF.

Here the CDR3 reads CASSFVLQPQHF. Here the CDR3 DNA reads TGTGCCAGCAGTTTCGTCCTTCAGCCCCAGCATTTT. The chain is built from TRBV28 and TRBJ1-5; D gene ambiguous. CDR1 and CDR2 from the germline V gene are MDHEN and SYDVKM. The V gene lost 3 bases and the J gene lost 6 bases, with 6 bases spanning the gap. The CDR3 totals 12 residues.

This clone showed up just a few times. The V call is TRBV5-6, the J call TRBJ1-4; possible D gene TRBD1, 6 bases. Trimming left V 3 bases short and J 13 bases short, with 16 bases between. Germline V gene lookup returns CDR1 SGHDT and CDR2 YYEEEE. The CDR3 totals 13 residues. The CDR3 spells CASSSRGGGALFF. The CDR3 nucleotides are TGTGCCAGCAGCTCGAGAGGGGGGGGAGCACTGTTTTTT. Using reference TRBV5-6 and TRBJ1-4 for the parts outside the CDR3, the full variable domain is DAGVTQSPTHLIKTRGQQVTLRCSPKSGHDTVSWYQQALGQGPQFIFQYYEEEERQRGNFPDRFSGHQFPNYSSELNVNALLLGDSALYLCASSSRGGGALFFGSGTQLSVL.

The chain employs TRBV28 and TRBJ1-6, with 9 bases identical to TRBD1. V shed 3 bases and J 11 bases; nucleotides not matched to a gene: 11. Germline V CDR1 and CDR2: MDHEN, SYDVKM. There are 16 residues in the CDR3. CDR3 sequence reads: CASSFGQGSFLPPLHF. The DNA of the CDR3 is TGTGCCAGCAGTTTCGGACAGGGGTCATTCCTTCCACCCCTCCACTTT.

This clone was seen only once. This chain joins TRBV6-2 or TRBV6-3 and TRBJ2-4; D might be TRBD1 (6 bases). This CDR3 comprises 15 residues. The germline V gene encodes CDR1 MNHEY and CDR2 SVGEGT. The V and J ends lost 6 bases and 2 bases respectively, with 14 bases between them. The CDR3 nucleotides read TGTGCCAGCAGCCAGGCAGGGGTAACCAAAAACATTCAGTACTTC. Encoded protein: CASSQAGVTKNIQYF.

This chain links TRBV12-3 or TRBV12-4 with TRBJ1-1, with 7 bases that match TRBD1. The V and J ends lost 8 bases and 3 bases, in that order; junction bases with no gene match: 6. The CDR3 runs 13 residues. CDR3 region: CASQTGEDTEAFF. Here the CDR3 DNA reads TGTGCCAGCCAAACAGGGGAGGACACTGAAGCTTTCTTT.